This entry lists 3 T cell receptor beta chains sequenced from one sample in a study of T cell responses to AZD1222 COVID-19 vaccine. Sequencing was performed with immunoSEQ multiplex PCR; in TCRdb, only in-frame clones are kept and a portion is missing. The sample includes about 130,000 clones, about 90% of them seen just once. Sequenced material: peripheral blood, taken on day 0 of AZD1222 vaccination. All receptors come from an adult in good health.

This clone was seen more than once but under ten times. V usage is TRBV24-1 and J usage is TRBJ1-1; maybe TRBD1 (5 bases). V was trimmed by 6 bases and J by 3 bases, leaving 19 bases between them. The CDR3 length is 16 residues. CDR1 is KGHDR and CDR2 is SFDVKD in the germline V gene. The CDR3 is CATSYDQGRIHTEAFF. CDR3 coding DNA: TGTGCCACCAGTTACGATCAGGGTAGGATTCACACTGAAGCTTTCTTT.

CDR3 in DNA: TGTGCCAGCAGTGAATGGACGATAGCAGATACGCAGTATTTT. It yields the protein CASSEWTIADTQYF. The gene calls are TRBV25-1 and TRBJ2-3; D not certain. The V end was cut by 1 base, the J end by 4 bases, with 9 bases between. CDR1 MGHDK and CDR2 SYGVNS come from the germline V gene. The CDR3 has 14 amino acids.

The chain recombines TRBV28 with TRBJ1-1, with TRBD1 as a possible D gene (6 bases). The V gene's germline CDR1 is MDHEN and CDR2 SYDVKM. The germline V and J ends were trimmed by 5 bases and 0 bases, with 13 bases remaining between them. CDR3 length equals 15 residues. The CDR3 here is CASSTGTLLNTEAFF. The CDR3 DNA reads as TGTGCCAGCAGTACCGGGACATTATTGAACACTGAAGCTTTCTTT.